This TCR beta chain derives from a study of CD8+ T cells in alopecia areata (dated by TCRdb to 2017 to 2018). Broadly, across the study: The treated patients, all with moderate-to-severe alopecia areata, were enrolled in an open-label pilot trial of oral tofacitinib given at 5 to 10 mg twice daily. TCRbeta CDR3 regions were amplified by immunoSEQ multiplex PCR using 35 Vbeta forward and 13 Jbeta reverse primers. Tofacitinib-treated patients had biopsies at baseline and at 4 and 24 weeks of treatment, with a later scalp biopsy in several patients. Tofacitinib was given for 6 to 18 months, followed by 6 months of follow-up off drug to assess delayed response and recurrence. To study T cell clonal expansion in alopecia areata, the researchers applied high-throughput TCRbeta sequencing to both the C3H/HeJ mouse model and human patients. Scalp clonality was compared across normal scalp (n=4), patchy alopecia areata scalp (n=8), and alopecia totalis/universalis scalp (n=8). Human TCRbeta sequencing covered scalp tissue and sorted CD4+ and CD8+ peripheral blood T cells from patchy and totalis/universalis alopecia areata patients and healthy controls. RNA came from the PAXgene miRNA kit for fixed scalp, the miRNeasy kit for PBMCs, and the RNeasy kit for mouse skin.

With regard to this clone: The specificity of this receptor is unknown. Base qualities are not provided; no much larger clone lies one nucleotide away.

Library preparation was by the immunoSEQ multiplex PCR assay. RNA was extracted from all samples and reverse transcribed into cDNA as template for TCR sequencing. SuperScript III was used to make first-strand cDNA, primed with a 2:1 mix of oligo-dT and random hexamers. Amplification bias was assessed with a synthetic immune receptor repertoire, and residual bias was removed computationally. Per the source publication's procedure: Raw reads were preprocessed to remove errors, and CDR3 was defined by IMGT conventions from the conserved cysteine to phenylalanine. Clonality was computed by normalizing Shannon entropy by log2 of the number of productive unique TCRs and subtracting the result from 1. Whether each scalp clone was CD4 or CD8 was inferred by checking scalp TCRbeta sequences against the CD4 and CD8 repertoires from sorted blood. This immuneACCESS table, as held by TCRdb, lists in-frame sequences with V and J called but not all clones. Of the missing ones, under half trace to an unresolved V gene in checked studies; the others have no known cause. V, J and clone size are taken as reported in that table, and D and trimming were inferred from the DNA itself. For this sample the table gives roughly 170,000 clones, of which about 63% were detected only once. Roughly 14% of the sample comes from the top ten.

What this sample's time point label stands for: baseline before oral tofacitinib. Lesional scalp punch biopsies and peripheral blood were collected from alopecia areata patients. PBMCs were isolated by density centrifugation and stained for CD3, CD4 and CD8, after which CD4+ and CD8+ T cells were sorted on a FACSAria. Results the study describes overall, beyond this receptor: Shared TCR sequences between patients were less evident than in mice, which may be partly attributable to HLA diversity in the patient population. Compared with normal scalp, lesional scalp, particularly in alopecia totalis/universalis, had higher clonality and more expanded CD8+ clones, which suggests antigenic drive. Unlike mouse skin, where gammadelta T cells dominate, normal human skin contains resident alphabeta T cells that get sequenced too, which complicates analysis of the scalp TCR repertoire.

The sequence derives from a human donor with alopecia areata. Source: CD4+ T cells sorted from blood, taken at week 0.

The CDR3 amino acid sequence is: CASSEARSVEAFF. The DNA is as follows: TGTGCCAGCAGTGAGGCAAGAAGTGTTGAAGCTTTCTTT. The chain couples TRBV6-1 to TRBJ1-1; the D gene lacks a confident call. CDR1 and CDR2 were assigned from the germline V gene as MNHNS and SASEGT. The V and J ends are trimmed by 3 bases and 7 bases, leaving 12 bases between them. The CDR3 runs 13 residues from the cysteine to the phenylalanine. Left in the record is the CDR3 DNA by itself, 39 bases read in frame from the first base.